This record covers a single T cell receptor beta chain. Patients with alopecia areata provided lesional scalp punch biopsies as well as peripheral blood. The data belong to a study of CD8+ T cells in alopecia areata. At the level of the study: Dosing with tofacitinib proceeded for 6 to 18 months, followed by 6 months off drug.

V was cut by 6 bases and J by 2 bases, with 7 bases left in between. The CDR3 is 12 residues long. Looked up from germline, CDR1 is MNHEY and CDR2 is SVGAGI. Investigators isolated RNA and reverse transcribed it into cDNA to act as the sequencing template. Libraries were prepared by immunoSEQ multiplex PCR; TCRdb keeps only in-frame clonotypes and omits some of them. The data contain about 98,000 clones, 35% to 50% of them seen just once; the ten biggest clones take up approximately 0.79%. The source is a human donor with alopecia areata. Sequences were obtained from CD4+ T cells sorted from blood. V is TRBV6-5 and J is TRBJ1-2; no clear D. In DNA form, the CDR3 reads TGTGCCAGCAGAAGGGCGAACTATGGCTACACCTTC. Its protein is CASRRANYGYTF.